What follows are 26 T cell receptor beta chains derived from one specimen sequenced in a study of blood T cell repertoires in COVID-19. The repertoire was sequenced with immunoSEQ multiplex PCR; TCRdb's copy has only in-frame clones and lacks some. The sample holds about 440,000 clones, 80% to 90% seen once. Sequencing used peripheral blood. All receptors derive from a woman aged 25-40 years with acute or convalescent COVID-19.

This clone occurred a few times. This chain links TRBV6-5 with TRBJ2-2, with 10 bases that match TRBD1. Trimming removed 8 bases from V and 7 bases from J; junction bases left unmatched: 7. CDR3 length equals 14 residues. CDR1 MNHEY and CDR2 SVGAGI come from the germline V gene. CDR3 DNA: TGTGCCAGCCTCCGGGACAGGGGAGACGGGGAGCTGTTTTTT. Protein sequence: CASLRDRGDGELFF.

In nucleotides, the CDR3 is TGTGCCAGCAGCGCATCTCCAGGTACCCCTTATGGCTACACCTTC. Translation gives CASSASPGTPYGYTF. The chain recombines TRBV7-2 with TRBJ1-2; D gene ambiguous. CDR1 and CDR2 (germline): SGHTA, FQGNSA. The CDR3 is made up of 15 amino acids. Trimming stripped 5 bases from V and 5 bases from J, with 18 bases between.

The chain links TRBV6-6 to TRBJ1-5, with no clear D. Germline values: CDR1 MNHNY, CDR2 SVGAGI (reference sequence). Trimming cost V 2 bases and J 0 bases, with 8 bases left between them. The length of the CDR3 is 15 residues. The CDR3 here is CASSYGKYSNQPQHF. The CDR3 nucleotides are TGTGCCAGCAGTTACGGCAAGTATAGCAATCAGCCCCAGCATTTT.

The chain combines TRBV18 with TRBJ1-1; weak D call: TRBD1 (5 bases). The CDR3 consists of 14 residues. V was pared by 2 bases and J by 7 bases, with 14 bases between. Germline CDR1 is KGHSH and CDR2 is LQKENI. The CDR3 region is CASSPYDSVHEAFF. In DNA, the CDR3 is TGTGCCAGCTCACCATACGACAGCGTCCATGAAGCTTTCTTT.

The chain combines TRBV28 with TRBJ2-7, with TRBD2 matching over 11 bases. Germline V gene lookup returns CDR1 MDHEN and CDR2 SYDVKM. The junction had 18 bases not matched to a gene; V was cut back by 5 bases and J by 6 bases. The CDR3 consists of 18 residues. In nucleotides, the CDR3 is TGTGCCAGCAGTCCACCGGGGTCTAGCGGGGGGCCGGGGACCGAGCAGTACTTC. This encodes CASSPPGSSGGPGTEQYF.

The J gene is TRBJ1-6, the V gene TRBV4-2; weak D call: TRBD1 (5 bases). V was shortened by 5 bases and J by 5 bases, with 7 bases between the two germline ends. The CDR3 sequence is 13 residues long. The V gene's germline CDR1 is LGHNA and CDR2 YNFKEQ. CDR3 DNA: TGTGCCAGCAGCGCGACAGATAATTCACCCCTCCACTTT. It encodes CASSATDNSPLHF.

In this sample, this clone turned up once. This rearrangement joins TRBV7-9 to TRBJ2-7; 10 nucleotides line up with TRBD1. The V segment lost 6 bases and the J segment 5 bases; nucleotides outside the gene matches: 10. The CDR3 consists of 15 residues. Germline V lookup: CDR1 SEHNR, CDR2 FQNEAQ (reference sequence). CDR3 coding DNA: TGTGCCAGCAGTACTATCCGGGACAGGGGTGACGAGCAGTACTTC. This translates into CASSTIRDRGDEQYF.

J is TRBJ1-1 and V is TRBV28, with D possibly being TRBD1 (6 bases). V lost 4 bases and J 5 bases, leaving 20 bases between the germline ends. CDR1 is MDHEN, CDR2 SYDVKM, per germline. This CDR3 spans 16 amino acids. In DNA form, the CDR3 reads TGTGCCAGCAGTTCCGCTCTTGCAGGGAGGGGGACTGAAGCTTTCTTT. As protein: CASSSALAGRGTEAFF.

V usage is TRBV11-2 and J usage is TRBJ2-1; 9 bases match TRBD2. The J segment lost 2 bases and the V segment lost 1 base, leaving 0 bases of the junction unmatched. The CDR3 runs to 15 residues. The V gene's germline CDR1 is SGHAT and CDR2 FQNNGV. In nucleotides, the CDR3 is TGTGCCAGCAGCTTAGTAGCGGGGGCCTACAATGAGCAGTTCTTC. Its protein product is CASSLVAGAYNEQFF.

With respect to this clone: At one end, the junction sequence differs from germline, possibly due to a read error. The chain employs TRBV5-1 and TRBJ2-1, with 10 bases fitting TRBD2. This CDR3 comprises 19 residues. Germline V gene data show CDR1 as SGHRS and CDR2 as YFSETQ. The CDR3 bases are TGCGCGAGCAGCTCCAGGGTGGCTAGCGGGGGCTACTCCTACAATGAGCAGTTCTTC. The encoded protein is CASSSRVASGGYSYNEQFF.

This chain links TRBV5-8 with TRBJ1-5; 7 bases align to TRBD1. From germline, CDR1 is SGHTS and CDR2 YDEGEE. The J segment lost 4 bases and the V segment lost 7 bases, leaving 17 bases of the junction unmatched. This CDR3 region has 17 residues. CDR3: CASVLHKDRSANQPQHF. The CDR3 DNA sequence: TGTGCCAGCGTTCTTCACAAGGACAGGTCAGCGAATCAGCCCCAGCATTTT. The whole variable domain, remainder taken from reference TRBV5-8 and TRBJ1-5, is EAGVTQSPTHLIKTRGQQATLRCSPISGHTSVYWYQQALGLGLQFLLWYDEGEERNRGNFPPRFSGRQFPNYSSELNVNALELEDSALYLCASVLHKDRSANQPQHFGDGTRLSIL.

V and J are TRBV9 and TRBJ2-6, with D unresolved. Deletions cut 4 bases from V and 0 bases from J, with 5 bases between. The germline V gene encodes CDR1 SGDLS and CDR2 YYNGEE. CDR3 length: 14 residues. The CDR3 DNA reads TGTGCCAGCAGCCTCCGCTCTGGGGCCAACGTCCTGACTTTC. Translated: CASSLRSGANVLTF.

The chain uses TRBV28 and TRBJ1-5; TRBD1 matches 7 bases. In germline, CDR1 is MDHEN, CDR2 SYDVKM. V lost 6 bases, J lost 2 bases, and 7 bases stayed unmatched. This CDR3 is 15 amino acids long. In nucleotides, the CDR3 is TGTGCCAGCAGGAAAGACAGGGTTGGCAATCAGCCCCAGCATTTT. Translated: CASRKDRVGNQPQHF. The complete variable domain, with remaining parts taken from reference TRBV28 and TRBJ1-5, reads DVKVTQSSRYLVKRTGEKVFLECVQDMDHENMFWYRQDPGLGLRLIYFSYDVKMKEKGDIPEGYSVSREKKERFSLILESASTNQTSMYLCASRKDRVGNQPQHFGDGTRLSIL.

The chain is built from TRBV5-1 and TRBJ1-2, with D possibly TRBD1 on 6 matching bases. Germline CDR1 reads SGHRS; CDR2 reads YFSETQ. CDR3 length equals 14 residues. V was trimmed by 0 bases and J by 3 bases, leaving 9 bases between them. As DNA, the CDR3 is TGCGCCAGCAGCTTGGGAACAGGGTACTATGGCTACACCTTC. Translating it yields CASSLGTGYYGYTF. Filled out from reference TRBV5-1 and TRBJ1-2, the complete variable domain reads KAGVTQTPRYLIKTRGQQVTLSCSPISGHRSVSWYQQTPGQGLQFLFEYFSETQRNKGNFPGRFSGRQFSNSRSEMNVSTLELGDSALYLCASSLGTGYYGYTFGSGTRLTVV.

V is TRBV3-1 (or the pseudogene TRBV3-2) and J is TRBJ2-5, with D perhaps TRBD1 (6 bases). The length of the CDR3 is 13 residues. With 3 bases removed from V and 3 bases from J, the gap between germline ends came to 8 bases. Germline CDR1 and CDR2: LGHDT and YNNKEL (reference sequence). DNA of the CDR3: TGTGCCAGCAGCCAGTCAGGGGAAGAGACCCAGTACTTC. It yields the protein CASSQSGEETQYF.

V is TRBV27 and J is TRBJ2-7; possibly TRBD2 for D (7 bases). Germline CDR1 is MNHEY and CDR2 is SMNVEV (reference sequence). The V end lost 3 bases, the J end lost 0 bases, and 9 bases lay between the germline ends. The CDR3 length is 14 residues. As DNA, the CDR3 is TGTGCCAGCAGTTTCGGGGGGCCCTCCTACGAGCAGTACTTC. Its translation is CASSFGGPSYEQYF.

This sequence joins TRBV23-1 and TRBJ1-5; 8 bases line up with TRBD1. TRBV23-1 is an open reading frame, and its role is uncertain. The CDR3 is 18 residues long. The V gene end was trimmed by 2 bases and the J gene end by 0 bases; junction bases not matched to a gene: 9. CDR3 DNA sequence: TGCGCCAGCAGTCAACGGTTGTCAGGACAGGGTAGCAATCAGCCCCAGCATTTT. Its translation: CASSQRLSGQGSNQPQHF.

V usage is TRBV6-6 and J usage is TRBJ2-2, with 9 bases lining up with TRBD1. Losses at the gene ends were 5 bases for V and 4 bases for J; bases not matched to a gene: 5. This CDR3 contains 15 residues. Germline V gene data show CDR1 as MNHNY and CDR2 as SVGAGI (reference sequence). The CDR3 spells CASSRTGVGTGELFF. The CDR3 DNA follows: TGTGCCAGCAGTCGGACAGGGGTTGGCACCGGGGAGCTGTTTTTT.

The chain combines TRBV28 with TRBJ1-5; D call uncertain. V was shortened by 2 bases and J by 9 bases, with 11 bases between the two germline ends. Germline lookup yields CDR1 MDHEN and CDR2 SYDVKM. There are 13 residues in the CDR3. The CDR3 loop reads CASSLSQRGPQHF. The CDR3 DNA follows: TGTGCCAGCAGTTTAAGTCAGCGGGGGCCCCAGCATTTT.

The gene calls are TRBV9 and TRBJ2-7, with a tentative D call TRBD2 (5 bases). Per the germline V gene, CDR1 is SGDLS and CDR2 is YYNGEE. V dropped 0 bases and J dropped 2 bases, with 9 bases sitting between them. This CDR3 is 14 amino acids long. For the CDR3, the DNA is TGTGCCAGCAGCGTAGAAGCGGTACCCTACGAGCAGTACTTC. As protein: CASSVEAVPYEQYF.

The rearrangement links TRBV18 to TRBJ1-2; 7 bases are a match to TRBD1. Germline loops: CDR1 KGHSH, CDR2 LQKENI. After removal of 0 bases from V and 8 bases from J, the junction contained 12 bases not matched to a gene. This CDR3 has 16 residues. The CDR3 bases are TGTGCCAGCTCACCACCCCAAGGACAGGTCGGCCGGGGCTACACCTTC. Translating gives CASSPPQGQVGRGYTF.

The genes are TRBV5-1 and TRBJ1-1; 11 nucleotides agree with TRBD1. The CDR3 length is 15 residues. J was trimmed by 10 bases and V by 4 bases; bases with no gene match: 12. Germline CDR1 reads SGHRS; CDR2 reads YFSETQ. The CDR3 spells CASSPRTGGNKGAFF. The CDR3, as DNA: TGCGCCAGCAGCCCAAGGACAGGGGGCAATAAGGGAGCTTTCTTT.

The genes are TRBV7-2 and TRBJ2-7; the match to TRBD2 covers 8 bases. J lost 7 bases, V lost 2 bases, and 10 bases had no gene match. Per germline, CDR1 SGHTA and CDR2 FQGNSA. The CDR3 runs to 15 residues. For the CDR3, the DNA is TGTGCCAGCAGCTTATTGGGACTAGTCTATGGAGAGCAGTACTTC. Amino acid sequence: CASSLLGLVYGEQYF. The full variable domain, rest sourced from reference TRBV7-2 and TRBJ2-7, is GAGVSQSPSNKVTEKGKDVELRCDPISGHTALYWYRQSLGQGLEFLIYFQGNSAPDKSGLPSDRFSAERTGGSVSTLTIQRTQQEDSAVYLCASSLLGLVYGEQYFGPGTRLTVT.

The rearrangement joins TRBV10-2 to TRBJ1-1; TRBD1 matches 7 bases. The V and J ends lost 3 bases and 6 bases, in that order; junction bases with no gene match: 7. The CDR3 has 14 amino acids. Germline CDR1 reads WSHSY; CDR2 reads SAAADI. DNA for the CDR3: TGCGCCAGCAGTGAACTACAGGGGTGGCCTGAAGCTTTCTTT. Its protein product is CASSELQGWPEAFF.

The chain joins TRBV3-1 (or the pseudogene TRBV3-2) to TRBJ2-7; a possible D gene is TRBD1 (5 bases). The CDR3 contains 14 residues. Germline assignment: CDR1 LGHDT and CDR2 YNNKEL (reference sequence). V dropped 1 base and J dropped 6 bases, with 13 bases sitting between them. The CDR3 here is CASSQAGLFAEQYF. In DNA, the CDR3 is TGTGCCAGCAGCCAAGCAGGGTTATTCGCCGAGCAGTACTTC.

This sequence joins TRBV30 and TRBJ1-2; TRBD1 matches at 7 bases. There are 15 residues in the CDR3. With V trimmed by 0 bases and J by 2 bases, 6 bases remained unmatched. The germline CDR1 and CDR2 sequences are GTSNPN and SVGIG (reference sequence). The CDR3: CAWSVPRGRNYGYTF. CDR3 sequence (DNA): TGTGCCTGGAGTGTACCAAGGGGGCGAAACTATGGCTACACCTTC.